This T cell receptor (beta chain) stems from a study of cytomegalovirus exposure and HLA in healthy donors. Background on the study: A prior analysis found about 110 million unique TCR beta sequences from around 190 million T cells.

Findings and limits, study-wide: An analysis done earlier found most TCR beta V segments productive about 90% or about 30% of the time. Rare sequences made up most TCRs, while some public TCRs were found in many donors.

Use of 60 Vbeta and 13 Jbeta primers characterized the PCR. Produced via immunoSEQ multiplex PCR; TCRdb's table is partial and in-frame only. The table includes nearly 110,000 clones, around 70% detected once. Germline CDR1 is SGDLS and CDR2 is YYNGEE. Between the trimmed V and J ends, which lost 4 bases and 0 bases, there was a span of 17 bases. The CDR3 totals 18 residues. On this clone itself: Its antigen is currently unknown.

The donors gave bone marrow, and they were healthy. The gene calls are TRBV9 and TRBJ1-6; D is perhaps TRBD1 (6 bases). The source material was PBMCs. The TCR originated in a boy aged 10-17 years in good health and CMV-seronegative. CDR3 in DNA: TGTGCCAGCAGCCCATCACCAGAACAGGGCTCCTATAATTCACCCCTCCACTTT. Its protein is CASSPSPEQGSYNSPLHF.